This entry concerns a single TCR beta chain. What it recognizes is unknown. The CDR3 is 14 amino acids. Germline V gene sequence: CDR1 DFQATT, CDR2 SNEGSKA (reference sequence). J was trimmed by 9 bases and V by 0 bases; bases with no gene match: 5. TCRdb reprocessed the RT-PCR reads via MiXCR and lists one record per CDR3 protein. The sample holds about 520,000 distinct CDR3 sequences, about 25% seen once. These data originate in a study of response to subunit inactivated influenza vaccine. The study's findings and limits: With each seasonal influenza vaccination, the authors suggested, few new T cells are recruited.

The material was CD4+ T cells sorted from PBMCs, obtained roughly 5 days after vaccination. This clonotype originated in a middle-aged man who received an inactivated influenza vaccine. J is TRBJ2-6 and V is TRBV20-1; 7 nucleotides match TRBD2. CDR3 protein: CSAREGGNLNVLTF. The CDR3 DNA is TGCAGTGCTAGAGAGGGGGGGAATCTCAACGTCCTGACTTTC.